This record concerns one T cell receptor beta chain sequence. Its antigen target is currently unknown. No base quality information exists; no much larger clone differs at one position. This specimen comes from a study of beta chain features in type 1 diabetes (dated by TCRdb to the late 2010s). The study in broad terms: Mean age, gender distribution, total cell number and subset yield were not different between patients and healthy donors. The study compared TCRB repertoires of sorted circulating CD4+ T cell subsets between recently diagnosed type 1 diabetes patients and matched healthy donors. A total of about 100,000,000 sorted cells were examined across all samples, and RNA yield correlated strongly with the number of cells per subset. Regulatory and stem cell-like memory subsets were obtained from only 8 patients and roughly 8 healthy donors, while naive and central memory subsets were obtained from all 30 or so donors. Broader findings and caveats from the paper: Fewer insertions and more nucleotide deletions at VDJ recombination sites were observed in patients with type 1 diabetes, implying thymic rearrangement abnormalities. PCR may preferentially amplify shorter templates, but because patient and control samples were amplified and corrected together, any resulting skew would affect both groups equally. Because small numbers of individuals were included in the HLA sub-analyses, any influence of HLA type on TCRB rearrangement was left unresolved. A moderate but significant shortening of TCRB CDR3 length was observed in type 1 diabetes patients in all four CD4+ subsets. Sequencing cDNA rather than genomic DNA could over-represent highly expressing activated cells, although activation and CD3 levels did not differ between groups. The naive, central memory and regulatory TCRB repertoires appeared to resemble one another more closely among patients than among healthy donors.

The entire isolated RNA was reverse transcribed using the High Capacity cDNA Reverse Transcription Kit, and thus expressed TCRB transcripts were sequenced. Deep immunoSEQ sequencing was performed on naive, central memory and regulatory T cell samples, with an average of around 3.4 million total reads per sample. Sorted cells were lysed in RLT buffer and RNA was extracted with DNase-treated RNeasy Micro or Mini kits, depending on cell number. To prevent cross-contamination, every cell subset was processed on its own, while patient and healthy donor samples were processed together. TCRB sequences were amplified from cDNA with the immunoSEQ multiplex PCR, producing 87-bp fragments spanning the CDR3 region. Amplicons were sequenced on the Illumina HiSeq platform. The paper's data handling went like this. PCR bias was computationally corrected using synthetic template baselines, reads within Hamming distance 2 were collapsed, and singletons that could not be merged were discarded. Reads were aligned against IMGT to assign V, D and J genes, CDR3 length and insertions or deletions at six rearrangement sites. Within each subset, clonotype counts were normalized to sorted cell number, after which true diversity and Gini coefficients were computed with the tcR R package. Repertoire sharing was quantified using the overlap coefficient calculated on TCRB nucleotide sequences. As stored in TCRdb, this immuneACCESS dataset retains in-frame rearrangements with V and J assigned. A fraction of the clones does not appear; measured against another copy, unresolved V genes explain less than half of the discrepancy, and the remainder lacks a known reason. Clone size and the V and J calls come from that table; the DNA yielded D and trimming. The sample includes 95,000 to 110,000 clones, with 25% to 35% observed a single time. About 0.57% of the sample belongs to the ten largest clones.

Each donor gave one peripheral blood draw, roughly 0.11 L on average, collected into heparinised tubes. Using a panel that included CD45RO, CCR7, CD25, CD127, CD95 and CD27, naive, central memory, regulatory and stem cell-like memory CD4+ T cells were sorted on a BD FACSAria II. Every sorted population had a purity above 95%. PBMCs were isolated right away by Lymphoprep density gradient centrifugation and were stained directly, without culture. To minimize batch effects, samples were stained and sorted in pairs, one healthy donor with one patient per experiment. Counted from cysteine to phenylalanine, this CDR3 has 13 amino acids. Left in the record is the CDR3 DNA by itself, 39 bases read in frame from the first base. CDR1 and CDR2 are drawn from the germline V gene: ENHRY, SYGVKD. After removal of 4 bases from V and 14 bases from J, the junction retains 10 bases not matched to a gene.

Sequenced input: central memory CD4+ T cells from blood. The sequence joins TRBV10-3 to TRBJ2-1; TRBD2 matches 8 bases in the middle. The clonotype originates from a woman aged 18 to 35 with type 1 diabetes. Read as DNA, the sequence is TGTGCCATCAGTGGGGAGCGGGAGAACATGAAGTTCTTC. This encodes CAISGERENMKFF.